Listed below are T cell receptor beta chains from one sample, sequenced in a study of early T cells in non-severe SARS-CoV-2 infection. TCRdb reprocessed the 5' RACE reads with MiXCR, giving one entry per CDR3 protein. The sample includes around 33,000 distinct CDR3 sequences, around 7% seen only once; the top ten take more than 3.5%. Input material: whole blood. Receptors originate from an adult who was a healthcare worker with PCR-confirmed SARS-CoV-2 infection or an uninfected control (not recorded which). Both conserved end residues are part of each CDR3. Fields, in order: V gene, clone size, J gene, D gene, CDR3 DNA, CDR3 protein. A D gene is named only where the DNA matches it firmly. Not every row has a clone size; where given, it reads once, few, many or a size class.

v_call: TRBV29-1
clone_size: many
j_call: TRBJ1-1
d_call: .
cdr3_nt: TGCAGCGTTGCAGGAGTAATGAACACTGAAGCTTTCTTT
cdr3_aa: CSVAGVMNTEAFF

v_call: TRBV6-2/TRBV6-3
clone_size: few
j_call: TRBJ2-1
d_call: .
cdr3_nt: TGTGCCAGCAGCCTGACAGACTCCTACAATGAGCAGTTCTTC
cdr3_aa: CASSLTDSYNEQFF

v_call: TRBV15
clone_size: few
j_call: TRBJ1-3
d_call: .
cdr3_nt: TGTGCCACCAGCAGATCCGGGACGGCGAACACCATATATTTT
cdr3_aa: CATSRSGTANTIYF

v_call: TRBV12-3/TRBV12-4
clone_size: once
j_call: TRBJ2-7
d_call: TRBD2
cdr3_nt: TGTGCCAGCAGTACCGGACTAGCGGGCTTTGAGCAGTACTTC
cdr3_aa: CASSTGLAGFEQYF

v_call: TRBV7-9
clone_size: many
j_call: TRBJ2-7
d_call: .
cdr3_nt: TGTGCCAGCAGCTTAGGAGGGAGCACTGACGAGCAGTACTTC
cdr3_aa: CASSLGGSTDEQYF

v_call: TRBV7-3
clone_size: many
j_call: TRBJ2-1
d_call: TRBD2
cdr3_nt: TGTGCCAGCAGCTTATCGGGACTAGCGGGAGAAATAGATGAGCAGTTCTTC
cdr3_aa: CASSLSGLAGEIDEQFF

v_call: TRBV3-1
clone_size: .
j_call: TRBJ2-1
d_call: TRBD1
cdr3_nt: TGTGCCAGCAGCCAGGACCTAGGGGGCCACAATGAGCAGTTCTTC
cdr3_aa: CASSQDLGGHNEQFF

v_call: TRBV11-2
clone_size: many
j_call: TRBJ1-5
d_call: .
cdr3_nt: TGTGCCAGCAGCCGGGACGGAGAGAGCAATCAGCCCCAGCATTTT
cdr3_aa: CASSRDGESNQPQHF

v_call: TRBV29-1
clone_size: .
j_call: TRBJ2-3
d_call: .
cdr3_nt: TGCAGCGTGATGGACCGCGTAAGGGGAGATACGCAGTATTTT
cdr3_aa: CSVMDRVRGDTQYF

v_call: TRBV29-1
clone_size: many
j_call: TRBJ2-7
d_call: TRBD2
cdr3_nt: TGCAGCGTTCGAACGGGAGGGTCCTACGAGCAGTACTTC
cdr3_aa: CSVRTGGSYEQYF

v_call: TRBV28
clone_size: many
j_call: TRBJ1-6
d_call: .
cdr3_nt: TGTGCCAGCGGACAAATACGGGGTTCACCCCTCCACTTT
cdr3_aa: CASGQIRGSPLHF

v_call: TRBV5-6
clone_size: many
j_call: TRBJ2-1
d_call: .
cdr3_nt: TGTGCCAGCAGCCTGAGTCTAGGGCTCGACTACAATGAGCAGTTCTTC
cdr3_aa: CASSLSLGLDYNEQFF

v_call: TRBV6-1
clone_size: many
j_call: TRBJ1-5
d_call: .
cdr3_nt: TGTGCCAGCAGTGAAGCGGTTACAGGGAGCAATCAGCCCCAGCATTTT
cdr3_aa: CASSEAVTGSNQPQHF

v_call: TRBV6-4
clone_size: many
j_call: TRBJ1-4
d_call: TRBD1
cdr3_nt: TGTGCCAGCAGTGACGGGCAGGGGGCTGAAAAACTGTTTTTT
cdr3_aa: CASSDGQGAEKLFF

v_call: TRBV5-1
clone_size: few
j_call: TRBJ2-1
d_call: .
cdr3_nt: TGCGCCAGCAGCCAAAGGACCGCTGGGGGGAGTGAGCAGTTCTTC
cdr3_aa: CASSQRTAGGSEQFF

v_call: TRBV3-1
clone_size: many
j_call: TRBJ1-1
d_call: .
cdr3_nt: TGTGCCAGCAGCCTCCGGCAAAACACTGAAGCTTTCTTT
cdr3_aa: CASSLRQNTEAFF

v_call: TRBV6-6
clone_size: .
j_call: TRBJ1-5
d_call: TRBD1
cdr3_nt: TGTGCCAGCAGACACGGACAGGAGCAGCCCCAGCATTTT
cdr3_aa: CASRHGQEQPQHF

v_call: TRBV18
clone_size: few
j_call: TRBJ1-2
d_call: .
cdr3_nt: TGTGCCAGCTCACCACCGGTCCACTATGGCTACACCTTC
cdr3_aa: CASSPPVHYGYTF

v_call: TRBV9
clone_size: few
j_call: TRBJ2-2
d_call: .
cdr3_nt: TGTGCCAGCTCCAAAGGAGGGAACACCGGGGAGCTGTTTTTT
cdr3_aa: CASSKGGNTGELFF

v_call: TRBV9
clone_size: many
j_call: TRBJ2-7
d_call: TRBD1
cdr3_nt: TGTGCCAGCAGCCCTTTGGGGACAGGGACCTACGAGCAGTACTTC
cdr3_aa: CASSPLGTGTYEQYF

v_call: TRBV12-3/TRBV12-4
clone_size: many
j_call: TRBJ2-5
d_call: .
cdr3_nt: TGTGCCAGCATGAACAGTCTTGGGGACCAGTACTTC
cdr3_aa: CASMNSLGDQYF

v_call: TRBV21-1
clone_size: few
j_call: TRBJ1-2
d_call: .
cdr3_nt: TGTGCCAGCAGTTCCAGAAGGGTGGATGGCTACACCTTC
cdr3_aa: CASSSRRVDGYTF